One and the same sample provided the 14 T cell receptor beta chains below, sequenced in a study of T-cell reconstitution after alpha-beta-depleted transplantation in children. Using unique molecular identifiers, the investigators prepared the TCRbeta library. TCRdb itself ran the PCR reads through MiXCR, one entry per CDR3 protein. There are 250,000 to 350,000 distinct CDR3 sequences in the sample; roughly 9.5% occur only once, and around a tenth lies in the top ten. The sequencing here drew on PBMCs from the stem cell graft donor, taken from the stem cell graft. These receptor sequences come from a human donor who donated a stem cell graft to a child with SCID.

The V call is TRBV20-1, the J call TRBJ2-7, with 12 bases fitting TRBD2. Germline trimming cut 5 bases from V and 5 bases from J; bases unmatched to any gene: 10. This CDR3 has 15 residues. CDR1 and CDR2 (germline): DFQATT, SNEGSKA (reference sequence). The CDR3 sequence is CSAASGGAVVNEQYF. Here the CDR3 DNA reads TGCAGTGCTGCTAGCGGGGGGGCCGTAGTTAACGAGCAGTACTTC.

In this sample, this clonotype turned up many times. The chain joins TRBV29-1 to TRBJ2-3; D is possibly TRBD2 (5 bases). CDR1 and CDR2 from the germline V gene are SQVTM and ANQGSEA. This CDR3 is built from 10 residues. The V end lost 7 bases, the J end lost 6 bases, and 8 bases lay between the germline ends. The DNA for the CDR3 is TGCAGCGCTGAGGGTGATACGCAGTATTTT. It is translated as CSAEGDTQYF.

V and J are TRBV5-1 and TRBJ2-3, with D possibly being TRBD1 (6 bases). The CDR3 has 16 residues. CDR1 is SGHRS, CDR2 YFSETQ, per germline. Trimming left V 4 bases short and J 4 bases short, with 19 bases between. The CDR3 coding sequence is TGCGCCAGCAGCACGGATAGCGTGGGGGCCGCAGATACGCAGTATTTT. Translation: CASSTDSVGAADTQYF.

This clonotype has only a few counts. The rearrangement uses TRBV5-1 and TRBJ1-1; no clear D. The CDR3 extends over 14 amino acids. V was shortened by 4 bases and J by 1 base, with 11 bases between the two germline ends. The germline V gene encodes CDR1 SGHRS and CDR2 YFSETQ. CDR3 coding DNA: TGCGCCAGCAGCCCTGACGGACGGAACACTGAAGCTTTCTTT. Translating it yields CASSPDGRNTEAFF.

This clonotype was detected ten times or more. Here the CDR3 DNA reads TGTGCCAGCAGCTTGGATCAGGGGAAGACGGGCTATGGCTACACCTTC. Amino acids: CASSLDQGKTGYGYTF. This chain joins TRBV5-6 and TRBJ1-2, with D maybe TRBD1 (6 bases). V lost 0 bases to trimming and J lost 4 bases, with 16 bases between them. Germline values: CDR1 SGHDT, CDR2 YYEEEE. The CDR3 extends over 16 amino acids. Supplemented by reference TRBV5-6 and TRBJ1-2, the full variable domain reads DAGVTQSPTHLIKTRGQQVTLRCSPKSGHDTVSWYQQALGQGPQFIFQYYEEEERQRGNFPDRFSGHQFPNYSSELNVNALLLGDSALYLCASSLDQGKTGYGYTFGSGTRLTVV.

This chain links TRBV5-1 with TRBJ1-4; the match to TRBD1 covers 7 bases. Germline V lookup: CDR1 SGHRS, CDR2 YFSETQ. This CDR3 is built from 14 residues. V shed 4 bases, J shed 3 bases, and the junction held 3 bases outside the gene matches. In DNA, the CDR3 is TGCGCCAGCAGCAGGGACAGTCCTAATGAAAAACTGTTTTTT. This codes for CASSRDSPNEKLFF.

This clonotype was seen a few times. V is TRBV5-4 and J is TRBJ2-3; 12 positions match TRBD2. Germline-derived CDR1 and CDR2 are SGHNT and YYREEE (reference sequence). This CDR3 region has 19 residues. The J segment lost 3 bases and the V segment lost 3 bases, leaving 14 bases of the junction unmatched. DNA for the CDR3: TGTGCCAGCAGCTCCCACCTCTGGGCTAGCGGGGGGGTGACAGATACGCAGTATTTT. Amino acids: CASSSHLWASGGVTDTQYF.

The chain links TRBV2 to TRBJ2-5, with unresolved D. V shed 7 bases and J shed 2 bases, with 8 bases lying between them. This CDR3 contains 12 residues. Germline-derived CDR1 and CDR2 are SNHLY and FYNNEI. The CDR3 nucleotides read TGTGCCAGCAAGGGTTGGCAAGAGACCCAGTACTTC. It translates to CASKGWQETQYF.

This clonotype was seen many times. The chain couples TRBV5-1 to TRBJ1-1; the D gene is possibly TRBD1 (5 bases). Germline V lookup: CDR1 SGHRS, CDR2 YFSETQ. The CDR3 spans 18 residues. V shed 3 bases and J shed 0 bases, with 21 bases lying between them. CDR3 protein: CASSSRQPQTYMNTEAFF. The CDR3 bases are TGCGCCAGCAGCTCACGACAGCCCCAGACCTACATGAACACTGAAGCTTTCTTT.

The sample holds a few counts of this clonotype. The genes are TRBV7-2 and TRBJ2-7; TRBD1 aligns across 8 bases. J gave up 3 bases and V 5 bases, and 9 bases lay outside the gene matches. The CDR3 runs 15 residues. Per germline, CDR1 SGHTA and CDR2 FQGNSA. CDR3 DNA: TGTGCCAGCAGCGATAGCCCCGGGACAGGCTACGAGCAGTACTTC. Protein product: CASSDSPGTGYEQYF.

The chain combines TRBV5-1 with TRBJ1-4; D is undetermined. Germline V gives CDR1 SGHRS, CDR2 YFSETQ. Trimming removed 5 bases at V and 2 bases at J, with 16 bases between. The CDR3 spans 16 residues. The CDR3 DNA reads TGCGCCAGCAGTCTCGGACCGGTTGGGACTAATGAAAAACTGTTTTTT. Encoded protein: CASSLGPVGTNEKLFF.

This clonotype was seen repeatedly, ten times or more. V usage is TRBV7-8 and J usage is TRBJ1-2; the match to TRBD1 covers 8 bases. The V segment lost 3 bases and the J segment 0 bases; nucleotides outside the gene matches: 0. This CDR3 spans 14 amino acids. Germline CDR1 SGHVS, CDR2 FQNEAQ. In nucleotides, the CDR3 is TGTGCCAGCAGCTTGGGACAGGCTAACTATGGCTACACCTTC. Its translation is CASSLGQANYGYTF.

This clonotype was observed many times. CDR3 residues: CALTDTQYF. The CDR3 DNA sequence: TGTGCCTTGACAGATACGCAGTATTTT. V and J are TRBV3-1 and TRBJ2-3, with D hard to call. Per the germline V gene, CDR1 is LGHDT and CDR2 is YNNKEL (reference sequence). The CDR3 length is 9 residues. V lost 11 bases to trimming and J lost 3 bases, with 3 bases between them.

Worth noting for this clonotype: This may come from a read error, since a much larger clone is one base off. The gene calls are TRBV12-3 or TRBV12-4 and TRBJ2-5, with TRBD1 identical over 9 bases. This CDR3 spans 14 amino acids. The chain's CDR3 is CARSWDRVGETQYF. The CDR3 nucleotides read TGTGCCAGAAGTTGGGACAGGGTGGGAGAGACCCAGTACTTC.